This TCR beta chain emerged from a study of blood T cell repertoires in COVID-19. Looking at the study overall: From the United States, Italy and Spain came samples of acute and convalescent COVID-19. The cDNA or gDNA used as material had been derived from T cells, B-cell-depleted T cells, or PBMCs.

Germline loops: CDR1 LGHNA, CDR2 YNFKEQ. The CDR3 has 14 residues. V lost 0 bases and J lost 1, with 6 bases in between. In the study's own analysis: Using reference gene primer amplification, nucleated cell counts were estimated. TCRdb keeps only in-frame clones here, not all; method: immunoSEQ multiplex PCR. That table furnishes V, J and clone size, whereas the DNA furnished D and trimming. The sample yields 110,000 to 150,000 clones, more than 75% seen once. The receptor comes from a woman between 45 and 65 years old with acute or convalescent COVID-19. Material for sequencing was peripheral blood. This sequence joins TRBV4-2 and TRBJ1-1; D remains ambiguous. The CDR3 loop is CASSQEQWNTEAFF. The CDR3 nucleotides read TGTGCCAGCAGCCAAGAACAGTGGAACACTGAAGCTTTCTTT.